This entry describes one T cell receptor beta chain. Its antigen remains unknown. Sample treatment: treatment-naive control, cytoreductive nephrectomy. The tumor was a clear cell renal cell carcinoma. The CDR3 has 14 amino acids. Per the germline V gene, CDR1 is SGHTS and CDR2 is YDEGEE. V lost 4 bases to trimming and J lost 7 bases; unmatched junction nucleotides: 7. Data came from immunoSEQ multiplex PCR; TCRdb stores just in-frame clones and leaves some out. Seen here are 20,000 or so clones, roughly half observed once, and the top ten hold less than 25%. The data are from a study of radiation and T cells in renal cell carcinoma. Study-wide results and caveats: Only small tumor regions of roughly 0.96 g were sampled. Compared with controls, irradiated tumors showed greater TCR clonality.

The gene calls are TRBV5-8 and TRBJ1-4, with 7 bases identical to TRBD1. This sequence was found in a human donor with renal cell carcinoma. The sample consisted of tumor tissue, taken from a patient whose treatment was nephrectomy without radiotherapy. Here the CDR3 reads CASSPTGFIEKLFF. Written as DNA, the CDR3 is TGTGCCAGCAGCCCGACAGGGTTTATTGAAAAACTGTTTTTT. Supplemented by reference TRBV5-8 and TRBJ1-4, the full variable domain reads EAGVTQSPTHLIKTRGQQATLRCSPISGHTSVYWYQQALGLGLQFLLWYDEGEERNRGNFPPRFSGRQFPNYSSELNVNALELEDSALYLCASSPTGFIEKLFFGSGTQLSVL.